One sample yielded the 30 T cell receptor beta chains listed below, sequenced in a study of CD8+CD57+ T cells in acquired aplastic anemia. Patients picked for sequencing had shown CD8+CD57+ cell expansion detected by flow cytometry. The use of genomic DNA as template underpinned the TCR beta VDJ and CDR3 profiling. TCRdb called the reads again in MiXCR, with one record for every CDR3 protein. The sample holds roughly 61,000 distinct CDR3 sequences; approximately 52% are singletons and the top ten take about 16%. The specimen sequenced was sorted CD4+, CD8+, or CD8+CD57+ T cells (not recorded which) from PBMCs. These receptor sequences come from a human donor with aplastic anemia.

This clonotype was counted a few times. The CDR3 reads CSVGAFLGFPYEQYF. CDR3 coding DNA: TGCAGCGTTGGGGCTTTCCTTGGCTTTCCCTACGAGCAGTACTTC. This sequence joins TRBV29-1 and TRBJ2-7; D unresolved. Per germline, CDR1 SQVTM and CDR2 ANQGSEA. There are 15 residues in the CDR3. The V and J ends lost 4 bases and 2 bases respectively, with 18 bases between them.

Many counts were recorded for this clonotype. This chain uses TRBV5-1 with TRBJ2-7; 9 nucleotides line up with TRBD1. The CDR3 sequence is 16 residues long. Trimming took 4 bases from V and 2 from J; bases not matched to a gene: 10. Germline CDR1 and CDR2: SGHRS and YFSETQ. CDR3 in amino acids: CASSTFPGQGTYEQYF. CDR3 DNA: TGCGCCAGCAGCACCTTTCCTGGACAGGGGACCTACGAGCAGTACTTC.

This clonotype occurred many times. This chain joins TRBV28 and TRBJ2-7; D is perhaps TRBD2 (7 bases). The CDR3 is made up of 16 amino acids. V was cut by 5 bases and J by 2 bases, with 19 bases left in between. CDR1 and CDR2 from the germline V gene are MDHEN and SYDVKM. CDR3 in amino acids: CASSPLRGEGAYEQYF. CDR3 sequence (DNA): TGTGCCAGCAGTCCACTCCGAGGGGAGGGGGCCTACGAGCAGTACTTC.

Ten or more counts support this clonotype. This chain joins TRBV2 and TRBJ2-4; the D is unclear. This CDR3 is built from 15 residues. Deletions cut 5 bases from V and 0 bases from J, with 11 bases between. The germline CDR1 and CDR2 sequences are SNHLY and FYNNEI. The CDR3 sequence: CASSSGILAKNIQYF. The CDR3 DNA reads as TGTGCCAGCAGTTCCGGAATACTAGCCAAAAACATTCAGTACTTC.

V gene TRBV10-2 combines with J gene TRBJ1-1; no definite D call. The germline V and J ends were trimmed by 0 bases and 9 bases, with 5 bases remaining between them. This CDR3 comprises 11 residues. Germline V gene lookup returns CDR1 WSHSY and CDR2 SAAADI. The CDR3 DNA reads as TGCGCCAGCAGTGAGTCAGAAAAAGCTTTCTTT. It codes for CASSESEKAFF.

The V and J genes are TRBV10-3 and TRBJ2-7; TRBD2 matches at 9 bases. The length of the CDR3 is 15 residues. V trimming: 4 bases; J trimming: 3 bases; junction bases outside the gene matches: 7. Per germline, CDR1 ENHRY and CDR2 SYGVKD. The CDR3 coding sequence is TGTGCCATCAGTGGATCTAGCGGGACTGACTACGAGCAGTACTTC. It codes for CAISGSSGTDYEQYF.

CDR3 loop: CATSGDRGEKLFF. The CDR3 region has the DNA TGTGCCACCAGCGGGGACAGGGGTGAAAAACTGTTTTTT. V is TRBV15 and J is TRBJ1-4, with TRBD1 identical over 10 bases. With V trimmed by 5 bases and J by 7 bases, 1 base remained unmatched. CDR3 length: 13 amino acids. CDR1 is LNHNV and CDR2 is YYDKDF in the germline V gene (reference sequence).

This clonotype was counted once. The gene calls are TRBV7-7 and TRBJ2-5, with a tentative D call TRBD1 (5 bases). Trimming removed 5 bases from V and 7 bases from J, with 23 bases in between. The CDR3 runs 16 residues. Germline CDR1 is SSHAT and CDR2 is FNYEAQ (reference sequence). Here the CDR3 reads CASSQNPSSSRGTQYF. In DNA, the CDR3 is TGTGCCAGCAGCCAGAACCCATCCTCCAGTAGGGGGACCCAGTACTTC.

This chain uses TRBV7-9 with TRBJ1-2, with D perhaps TRBD1 (5 bases). V was shortened by 3 bases and J by 6 bases, with 8 bases between the two germline ends. CDR3 length: 12 residues. Germline CDR1 and CDR2: SEHNR and FQNEAQ (reference sequence). The CDR3 nucleotides are TGTGCCAGCAGCTTGGGGACGGATGGCTACACCTTC. The encoded protein is CASSLGTDGYTF.

J is TRBJ1-1 and V is TRBV6-1, with D uncertain. Trimming stripped 8 bases from V and 4 bases from J, with 8 bases between. The CDR3 loop spans 11 amino acids. Germline V gene sequence: CDR1 MNHNS, CDR2 SASEGT. The DNA of the CDR3 is TGTGCCAGCTTGAGGGTCACTGAAGCTTTCTTT. Encoded protein: CASLRVTEAFF.

The chain is built from TRBV7-2 and TRBJ2-7; D is perhaps TRBD1 or TRBD2 (6 bases each). The CDR3 covers 14 residues. V gave up 5 bases and J gave up 5 bases, with 16 bases separating them. Looked up from germline, CDR1 is SGHTA and CDR2 is FQGNSA. As DNA, the CDR3 is TGTGCCAGCAGCCCATTACAGAGGGGGGACGAGCAGTACTTC. It is translated as CASSPLQRGDEQYF.

CDR3 sequence: CATSDSRITDTQYF. The CDR3 DNA reads as TGTGCCACCAGTGACTCTCGGATCACAGATACGCAGTATTTT. V is TRBV24-1 and J is TRBJ2-3; no clear D gene. In germline, CDR1 is KGHDR, CDR2 SFDVKD. The CDR3 covers 14 residues. Trimming shortened V by 4 bases and J by 2 bases, and 9 bases separated the two germline ends.

This clonotype has only a few counts. The chain is built from TRBV2 and TRBJ1-2; D not resolved. Germline V lookup: CDR1 SNHLY, CDR2 FYNNEI. There are 12 residues in the CDR3. Trimming shortened V by 2 bases and J by 5 bases, and 6 bases separated the two germline ends. The CDR3 coding sequence is TGTGCCAGCAGTGAACTTACGTATGGCTACACCTTC. Translating it yields CASSELTYGYTF.

Comment on this clonotype: Here the CDR3 omits its conserved ending phenylalanine or tryptophan, so a read error is the likely source. J is TRBJ1-1 and V is TRBV27, with TRBD1 matching over 7 bases. The CDR3 spans 16 residues. Germline-derived CDR1 and CDR2 are MNHEY and SMNVEV (reference sequence). Trimming took 5 bases from V and 2 from J; bases not matched to a gene: 11. As DNA, the CDR3 is TGTGCCAGCAGTAATAGACAGGGCGCGACCAACACTGAAGCTTTCCTT. Translated: CASSNRQGATNTEAFL.

The CDR3 DNA reads as TGTGCCAGCAGCTTAGTGGACAGGGACACAGATACGCAGTATTTT. Translating gives CASSLVDRDTDTQYF. The chain employs TRBV11-2 and TRBJ2-3, with 8 bases that match TRBD1. Germline CDR1 SGHAT, CDR2 FQNNGV. V gave up 1 base and J gave up 2 bases; unmatched junction bases: 2. This CDR3 comprises 15 residues.

This sequence joins TRBV20-1 and TRBJ1-1; D might be TRBD1 (5 bases). Germline assignment: CDR1 DFQATT and CDR2 SNEGSKA (reference sequence). Between the trimmed V and J ends, which lost 5 bases and 1 base, there was a span of 11 bases. The CDR3 consists of 13 residues. In DNA form, the CDR3 reads TGCAGTGCTCTACGACAGACGAACACTGAAGCTTTCTTT. This encodes CSALRQTNTEAFF.

The rearrangement joins TRBV10-3 to TRBJ1-5; the D gene is possibly TRBD1 (6 bases). The CDR3 length is 15 residues. The V gene lost 4 bases and the J gene lost 0 bases, with 10 bases spanning the gap. Germline CDR1 ENHRY, CDR2 SYGVKD. DNA for the CDR3: TGTGCCATCAGTGCGGACAGATCTAGCAATCAGCCCCAGCATTTT. Translating gives CAISADRSSNQPQHF.

This clonotype rates as medium-sized. V and J are TRBV24-1 and TRBJ2-1; 8 bases agree with TRBD2. V lost 2 bases and J lost 7; bases outside the gene matches: 9. CDR1 and CDR2 (germline): KGHDR, SFDVKD. This CDR3 is 16 amino acids long. The chain's CDR3 is CATSDYRTSLVNEQFF. The CDR3 region has the DNA TGTGCCACCAGTGATTACCGGACTAGCTTAGTAAATGAGCAGTTCTTC.

This clonotype has only one observation. The V and J genes are TRBV2 and TRBJ2-5; D possibly uses TRBD1 or TRBD2 (6 bases each). CDR1 SNHLY and CDR2 FYNNEI come from the germline V gene. V shed 7 bases and J shed 0 bases, with 12 bases lying between them. The CDR3 contains 14 residues. The CDR3 nucleotides are TGTGCCAGCACGGGGGCAATGTACCAAGAGACCCAGTACTTC. It specifies CASTGAMYQETQYF. Using reference TRBV2 and TRBJ2-5 for the parts outside the CDR3, the full variable domain is EPEVTQTPSHQVTQMGQEVILRCVPISNHLYFYWYRQILGQKVEFLVSFYNNEISEKSEIFDDQFSVERPDGSNFTLKIRSTKLEDSAMYFCASTGAMYQETQYFGPGTRLLVL.

This clonotype came up many times. This chain uses TRBV30 with TRBJ1-1; D is uncertain. Germline values: CDR1 GTSNPN, CDR2 SVGIG (reference sequence). This CDR3 is built from 13 residues. The V end was cut by 3 bases, the J end by 2 bases, with 10 bases between. The CDR3 sequence is CAWRSGPNTEAFF. In nucleotides, the CDR3 is TGTGCCTGGAGATCTGGGCCAAACACTGAAGCTTTCTTT.

The chain carries TRBV2 and TRBJ1-5, with unresolved D. CDR1 and CDR2 from the germline V gene are SNHLY and FYNNEI. This CDR3 is 13 amino acids long. V dropped 6 bases and J dropped 7 bases, with 13 bases sitting between them. The CDR3 region has the DNA TGTGCCAGCAGCTTCCAAGGAGGGCAGCCCCAGCATTTT. Protein sequence: CASSFQGGQPQHF.

The chain is built from TRBV25-1 and TRBJ1-1, with D tentatively TRBD1 (6 bases). Looked up from germline, CDR1 is MGHDK and CDR2 is SYGVNS. V lost 7 bases and J lost 0, with 15 bases in between. The CDR3 consists of 15 residues. This CDR3 reads CASKEGEGMNTEAFF. The CDR3 DNA follows: TGTGCCAGCAAAGAGGGGGAGGGAATGAACACTGAAGCTTTCTTT.

V and J are TRBV2 and TRBJ1-5; 8 nucleotides line up with TRBD1. From germline, CDR1 is SNHLY and CDR2 FYNNEI. This CDR3 region has 14 residues. V was clipped by 10 bases and J by 0 bases; unmatched bases: 5. CDR3 protein: CATQGVDSNQPQHF. The DNA of the CDR3 is TGTGCCACACAGGGGGTCGATAGCAATCAGCCCCAGCATTTT.

Only a few counts were recorded for this clonotype. The chain is built from TRBV2 and TRBJ1-2, with D perhaps matching TRBD1 (6 bases). CDR1 and CDR2 (germline): SNHLY, FYNNEI. Between the trimmed V and J ends, which lost 8 bases and 0 bases, there was a span of 10 bases. The CDR3 extends over 13 amino acids. The CDR3 DNA follows: TGTGCCAGCGAAAACAGGGCTAACTATGGCTACACCTTC. Amino acid sequence: CASENRANYGYTF.

This clonotype is judged medium-sized. The chain recombines TRBV29-1 with TRBJ1-1, with D perhaps matching TRBD1 (6 bases). Trimming cost V 0 bases and J 4 bases, with 12 bases left between them. The CDR3 loop spans 14 amino acids. Germline loops: CDR1 SQVTM, CDR2 ANQGSEA. This CDR3 reads CSVEDRGGGTEAFF. The CDR3, as DNA: TGCAGCGTTGAAGATCGAGGGGGAGGCACTGAAGCTTTCTTT.

CDR3 DNA: TGTGCCAGCAGCGCATTACAGGGCTTCACGGAAGCTTTCTTT. Protein product: CASSALQGFTEAFF. V gene TRBV7-3 combines with J gene TRBJ1-1, with D possibly TRBD1 on 6 matching bases. The germline V gene has CDR1 SGHTA and CDR2 FQGTGA. This CDR3 has 14 residues. V gave up 5 bases and J gave up 8 bases, with 18 bases separating them. The whole variable domain, remainder taken from reference TRBV7-3 and TRBJ1-1, is GAGVSQTPSNKVTEKGKYVELRCDPISGHTALYWYRQSLGQGPEFLIYFQGTGAADDSGLPNDRFFAVRPEGSVSTLKIQRTERGDSAVYLCASSALQGFTEAFFGQGTRLTVV.

The V gene is TRBV19, the J gene TRBJ2-7; possible D gene TRBD2, 5 bases. The ends were cut back, 9 bases at V and 9 bases at J, with 24 bases in the middle. The CDR3 totals 14 residues. CDR1 and CDR2 (germline): LNHDA, SQIVND (reference sequence). In DNA, the CDR3 is TGTGCCAGCCAGGACGTCGGGCGGGTTAACGGGCAGTACTTC. It is translated as CASQDVGRVNGQYF.

Of note for this clonotype: Sequence at one end of the junction differs from germline and may be a read error. The chain carries TRBV6-1 and TRBJ1-6, with 7 bases that match TRBD1. The CDR3 extends over 15 amino acids. Germline V lookup: CDR1 MNHNS, CDR2 SASEGT. The CDR3 bases are TGTGCTAGCAGTATCGGACAGGCCACAATTCCACCCCTCCACTTT. Translated, it gives CASSIGQATIPPLHF.

The genes are TRBV7-6 and TRBJ2-3; 8 nucleotides line up with TRBD2. CDR1 is SGHVS, CDR2 FNYEAQ, per germline. The CDR3 contains 15 residues. V trimming: 5 bases; J trimming: 1 base; junction bases outside the gene matches: 5. The CDR3 region is CASSRAGEGTDTQYF. In DNA, the CDR3 is TGTGCCAGCAGCCGAGCGGGGGAGGGCACAGATACGCAGTATTTT. Full variable domain (remainder filled in from reference TRBV7-6 and TRBJ2-3): GAGVSQSPRYKVTKRGQDVALRCDPISGHVSLYWYRQALGQGPEFLTYFNYEAQQDKSGLPNDRFSAERPEGSISTLTIQRTEQRDSAMYRCASSRAGEGTDTQYFGPGTRLTVL.

This clonotype was counted many times. V usage is TRBV13 and J usage is TRBJ2-7; 7 positions match TRBD1. V lost 4 bases, J lost 0 bases, and 3 bases stayed unmatched. There are 14 residues in the CDR3. Germline V gives CDR1 PRHDT, CDR2 FYEKMQ (reference sequence). CDR3 sequence reads: CASSSGTDSYEQYF. For the CDR3, the DNA is TGTGCCAGCAGCTCGGGGACAGACTCCTACGAGCAGTACTTC.